Reported below is one T cell receptor (beta chain). The record originates from a study of T cell changes during pregnancy in multiple sclerosis. Germline V lookup: CDR1 MNHEY, CDR2 SMNVEV (reference sequence). The CDR3 is 14 residues long. The V segment lost 8 bases and the J segment 5 bases; nucleotides outside the gene matches: 7. TCRdb's table, derived via immunoSEQ multiplex PCR, lists solely in-frame clones and lacks some. In the table there are about 85,000 clones, approximately 89% of which are singletons. V is TRBV27 and J is TRBJ1-2, with 11 bases fitting TRBD1. The source material was peripheral blood, sampled in the first trimester of pregnancy. This clonotype originated in a female donor with multiple sclerosis, enrolled in a pregnancy study. The CDR3, as DNA: TGTGCCAGCTGCGGACAGGGGGCGCGGTATGGCTACACCTTC. Its protein product is CASCGQGARYGYTF.